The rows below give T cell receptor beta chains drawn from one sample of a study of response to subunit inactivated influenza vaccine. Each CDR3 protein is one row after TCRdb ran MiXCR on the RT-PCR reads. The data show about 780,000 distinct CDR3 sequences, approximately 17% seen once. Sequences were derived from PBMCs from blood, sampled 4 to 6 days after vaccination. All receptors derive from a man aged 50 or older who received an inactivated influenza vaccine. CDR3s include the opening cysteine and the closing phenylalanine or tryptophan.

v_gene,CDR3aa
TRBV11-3,CASSLGLRVTDTGELFF
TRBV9,CASSTTGVGEQFF
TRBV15,CATSRTIAGQPQHF
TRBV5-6,CASSSGLRNTGELFF
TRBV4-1,CASSQTPGLSNQPQHF
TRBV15,CATSRDTGTGGHEQYF
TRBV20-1,CSAPRLAGVDTQYF
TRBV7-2,CASAPVGGLDEQFF
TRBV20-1,CSAAGTVNSPLHF
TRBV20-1,CSARSRGTMNTEAFF
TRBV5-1,CASSTDRDPYGYTF
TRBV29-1,CSVVQGQVRGYGYTF
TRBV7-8,CASSLSGGGAYEQYF
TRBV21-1,CASSTGRRANYGYTF
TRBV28,CASSSGGRGSTSGANVLTF
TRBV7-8,CASSLNIGFYEQFF
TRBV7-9,CASSSGGHRSGANVLTF
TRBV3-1,CASSQAVGRTGYGYTF
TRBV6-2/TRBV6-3,CASSQTSLDTQYF
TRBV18,CASSPVTESSYEQYF
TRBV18,CASSPPTGITGELFF
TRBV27,CASMRGNEQYF
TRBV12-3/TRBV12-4,CASSPSAGGMWQFF
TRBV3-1,CASSPTGEQPQHF
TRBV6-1,CASRASWGLGNEKLFF
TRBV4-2,CASSQGKQADTQYF
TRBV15,CATSSGGLAGGNEQFF
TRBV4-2,CASSQELARGGDTQYF
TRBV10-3,CAISEPSRNTEAFF
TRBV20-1,CSAPPEGWAQYF
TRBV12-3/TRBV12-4,CASGRDTVGGAHF
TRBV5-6,CASSLFQIVGTGDTLYF
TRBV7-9,CASSRNLGGPLHF
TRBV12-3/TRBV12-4,CASSKRQGQETQYF
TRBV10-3,CAISESTGPHAPDTQYF
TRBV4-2,CASSPTDVYSNQPQHF
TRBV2,CASSLAGPGYF
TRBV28,CASRTFSYNEQFF
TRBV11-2,CASTFGQGRGYEQYF
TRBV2,CASSEENNEQFF
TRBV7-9,CASSFAQIAGDTGELFF
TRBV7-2,CASSPRVGNPGELFF
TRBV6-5,CASSYLLSGRAGPEQFF
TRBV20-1,CSAAADRPDTQYF
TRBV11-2,CASSLEAGGGGTQYF
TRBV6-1,CASSADRGGYNEQFF
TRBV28,CASSSTGMAAYEQYF
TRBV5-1,CASSKGDGDTEAFF
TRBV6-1,CASSEGAGGTDTQYF
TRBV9,CASSGGTSGPAAGYEQYF
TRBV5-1,CASSSVLAAQETQYF
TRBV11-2,CASSSHQTGAEETQYF
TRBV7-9,CASSLFSGSGETQYF
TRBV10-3,CAISEGGGGEKLFF
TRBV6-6,CASKGGGTYEQYF
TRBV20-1,CSARGDRDPVEETQYF
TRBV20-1,CSASSAESNYGYTF
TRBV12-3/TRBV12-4,CASSLPGTSGAPDTQYF
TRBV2,CASSATRGTDTQYF
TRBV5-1,CASSRLAGESYEQYF